The following is a T cell receptor beta chain sequence with its context. What it binds is unknown. The length of the CDR3 is 15 residues. Germline V lookup: CDR1 MGHDK, CDR2 SYGVNS. J lost 1 base, V lost 4 bases, and 4 bases had no gene match. Time point specified: cycle 4 day 1 (C4D1), after less than 7 weeks of nivolumab. After autologous stem cell transplantation all patients relapsed, and prior brentuximab vedotin exposure differed between cohorts. Researchers pulled CD8+ T cells out of thawed PBMCs using magnetic negative selection. Profiling relied on immunoSEQ multiplex PCR, and the TCRdb table lists in-frame clones only, not all of them. Of 9,500 to 14,000 clones in the sample, 70% to 90% are singletons; the top ten hold 30% to 45%. The data stem from a study of PD-1 blockade in classical Hodgkin lymphoma. Regarding the study as a whole: CD4+ but not CD8+ TCR diversity rose significantly by C4D1. At baseline, newly diagnosed patients reportedly showed less TCR diversity than healthy donors.

The chain links TRBV25-1 to TRBJ1-1; 9 bases align to TRBD1. This TCR derives from a human donor with classical Hodgkin lymphoma. The donor label of this sample is uncertain. The sample was CD8+ T cells from blood, taken before the fourth cycle of nivolumab. CDR3 coding DNA: TGTGCCAGCAGTGTTACAGGGGGCGGGAACACTGAAGCTTTCTTT. Protein product: CASSVTGGGNTEAFF.